This T cell receptor beta chain was identified in a study of blood T cell repertoires in COVID-19. Overall study: PBMCs, B-cell-depleted T cells, or T cells provided the cDNA or gDNA that made up the material.

Measured with immunoSEQ multiplex PCR; TCRdb has only the in-frame clones, and not every one. The sample includes about 120,000 clones, more than 75% of them seen just once. The sequenced material came from peripheral blood. This clonotype was obtained from a woman between 65 and 79 years old with acute or convalescent COVID-19.

Here the CDR3 DNA reads TGTGCCAGCAGCTTAGGTCGGGCGGGGAATTCACCCCTCCACTTT. It translates to CASSLGRAGNSPLHF. V is TRBV7-6 and J is TRBJ1-6; unclear D gene. The CDR3 extends over 15 amino acids. Germline V gene sequence: CDR1 SGHVS, CDR2 FNYEAQ. Trimming removed 1 base at V and 7 bases at J, with 11 bases between. The full variable domain, completed using reference TRBV7-6 and TRBJ1-6, is GAGVSQSPRYKVTKRGQDVALRCDPISGHVSLYWYRQALGQGPEFLTYFNYEAQQDKSGLPNDRFSAERPEGSISTLTIQRTEQRDSAMYRCASSLGRAGNSPLHFGNGTRLTVT.